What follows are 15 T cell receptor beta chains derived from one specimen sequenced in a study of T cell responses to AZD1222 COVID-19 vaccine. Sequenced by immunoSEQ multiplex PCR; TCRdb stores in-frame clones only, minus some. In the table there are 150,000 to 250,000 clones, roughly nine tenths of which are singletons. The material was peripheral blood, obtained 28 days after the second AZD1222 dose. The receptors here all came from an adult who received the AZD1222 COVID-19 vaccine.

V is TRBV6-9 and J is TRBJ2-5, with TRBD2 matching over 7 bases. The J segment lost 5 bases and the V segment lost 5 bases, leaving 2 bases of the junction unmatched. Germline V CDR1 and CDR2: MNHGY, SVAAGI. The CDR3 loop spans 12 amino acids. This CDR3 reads CASSEGGETQYF. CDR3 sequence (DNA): TGTGCCAGCAGTGAGGGAGGGGAGACCCAGTACTTC.

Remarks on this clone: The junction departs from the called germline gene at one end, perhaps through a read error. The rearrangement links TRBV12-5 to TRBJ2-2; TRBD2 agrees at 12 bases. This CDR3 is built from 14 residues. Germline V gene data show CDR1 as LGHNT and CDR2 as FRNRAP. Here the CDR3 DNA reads TGTGCTAGTGCCCCGAGGCTAGCGGGAGGGGCGCTGTTTTTT. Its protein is CASAPRLAGGALFF.

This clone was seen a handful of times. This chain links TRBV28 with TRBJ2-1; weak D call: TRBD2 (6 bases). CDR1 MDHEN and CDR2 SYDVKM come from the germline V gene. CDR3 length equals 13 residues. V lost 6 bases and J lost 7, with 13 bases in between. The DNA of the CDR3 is TGTGCCAGCAGACTCCAAGGAGGGAATGAGCAGTTCTTC. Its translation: CASRLQGGNEQFF.

This CDR3 is CASSSQGWGTEAFF. The CDR3 nucleotides read TGTGCCAGCAGCTCACAGGGCTGGGGCACTGAAGCTTTCTTT. The chain carries TRBV7-2 and TRBJ1-1, with a possible D match to TRBD1 (6 bases). With 4 bases removed from V and 4 bases from J, the gap between germline ends came to 13 bases. Germline V gene lookup returns CDR1 SGHTA and CDR2 FQGNSA. The CDR3 totals 14 residues.

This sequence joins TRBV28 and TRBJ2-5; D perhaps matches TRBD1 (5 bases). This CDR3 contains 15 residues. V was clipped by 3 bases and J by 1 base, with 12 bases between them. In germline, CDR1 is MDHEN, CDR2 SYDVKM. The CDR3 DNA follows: TGTGCCAGCAGTTTTGCCCCAGGGCTCCAAGAGACCCAGTACTTC. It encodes CASSFAPGLQETQYF.

CDR3 sequence (DNA): TGCGCCTCCAAGGTCGGGCCTGGGAATGAGCAGTTCTTC. Its protein is CASKVGPGNEQFF. The V and J genes are TRBV5-1 and TRBJ2-1; D uncertain. V lost 10 bases and J 7 bases, leaving 18 bases between the germline ends. CDR1 and CDR2 from the germline V gene are SGHRS and YFSETQ. This CDR3 comprises 13 residues.

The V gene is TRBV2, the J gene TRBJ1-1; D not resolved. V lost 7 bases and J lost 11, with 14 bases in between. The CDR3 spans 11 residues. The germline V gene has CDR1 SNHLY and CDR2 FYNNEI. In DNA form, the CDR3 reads TGTGCCAGCACCCAGGAACTGAGGGCTTTCTTT. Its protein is CASTQELRAFF. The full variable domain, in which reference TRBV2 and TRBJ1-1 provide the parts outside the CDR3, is EPEVTQTPSHQVTQMGQEVILRCVPISNHLYFYWYRQILGQKVEFLVSFYNNEISEKSEIFDDQFSVERPDGSNFTLKIRSTKLEDSAMYFCASTQELRAFFGQGTRLTVV.

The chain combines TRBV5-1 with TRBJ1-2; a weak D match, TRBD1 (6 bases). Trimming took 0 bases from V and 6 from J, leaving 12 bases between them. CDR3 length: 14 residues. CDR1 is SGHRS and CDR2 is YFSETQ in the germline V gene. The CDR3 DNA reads TGCGCCAGCAGCTTGGCTGGACAGCCTCATGGCTACACCTTC. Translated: CASSLAGQPHGYTF.

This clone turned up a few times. Here the CDR3 reads CASSLQGSSTGELFF. The CDR3 region has the DNA TGTGCCAGCAGCTTACAGGGGTCCAGCACCGGGGAGCTGTTTTTT. This chain joins TRBV11-3 and TRBJ2-2; D perhaps matches TRBD1 (6 bases). The length of the CDR3 is 15 residues. V was shortened by 2 bases and J by 4 bases, with 11 bases between the two germline ends. The germline V gene encodes CDR1 SGHNT and CDR2 YENEEA.

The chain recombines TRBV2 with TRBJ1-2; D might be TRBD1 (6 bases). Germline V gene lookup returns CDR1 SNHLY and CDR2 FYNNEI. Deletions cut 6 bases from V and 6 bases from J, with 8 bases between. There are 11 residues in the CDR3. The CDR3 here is CASRRQDGYTF. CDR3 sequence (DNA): TGTGCCAGCAGGAGACAGGATGGCTACACCTTC.

The CDR3 here is CASTPGGTANTEAFF. The CDR3, as DNA: TGTGCCAGCACCCCCGGGGGTACAGCGAACACTGAAGCTTTCTTT. The chain uses TRBV7-2 and TRBJ1-1, with a possible D match to TRBD1 (5 bases). From germline, CDR1 is SGHTA and CDR2 FQGNSA. Between the trimmed V and J ends, which lost 7 bases and 1 base, there was a span of 16 bases. This CDR3 spans 15 amino acids.

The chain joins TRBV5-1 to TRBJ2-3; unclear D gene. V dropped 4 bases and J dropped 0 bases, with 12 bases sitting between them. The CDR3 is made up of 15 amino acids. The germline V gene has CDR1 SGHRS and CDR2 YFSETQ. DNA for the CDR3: TGCGCCAGCAGCCGGTTGAAGCCTAGCACAGATACGCAGTATTTT. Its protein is CASSRLKPSTDTQYF.

CDR3 DNA: TGTGCCAGTAGTATTCGGAACAGTCGAGCTAACTATGGCTACACCTTC. Protein sequence: CASSIRNSRANYGYTF. V is TRBV19 and J is TRBJ1-2; D is ambiguous. The V gene's germline CDR1 is LNHDA and CDR2 SQIVND (reference sequence). This CDR3 has 16 amino acids. V lost 3 bases, J lost 0 bases, and 14 bases lay in between.

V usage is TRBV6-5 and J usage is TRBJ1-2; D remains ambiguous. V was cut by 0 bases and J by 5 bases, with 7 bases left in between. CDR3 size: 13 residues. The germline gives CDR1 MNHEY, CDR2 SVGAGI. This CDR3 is CASSYSAGYGYTF. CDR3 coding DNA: TGTGCCAGCAGTTACTCGGCGGGGTATGGCTACACCTTC.

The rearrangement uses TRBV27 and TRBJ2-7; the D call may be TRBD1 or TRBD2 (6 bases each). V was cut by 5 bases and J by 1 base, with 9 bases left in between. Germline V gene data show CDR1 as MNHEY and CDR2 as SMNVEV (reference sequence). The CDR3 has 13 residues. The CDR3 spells CASSRGLSYEQYF. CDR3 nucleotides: TGTGCCAGCAGTCGGGGGCTTTCCTACGAGCAGTACTTC.